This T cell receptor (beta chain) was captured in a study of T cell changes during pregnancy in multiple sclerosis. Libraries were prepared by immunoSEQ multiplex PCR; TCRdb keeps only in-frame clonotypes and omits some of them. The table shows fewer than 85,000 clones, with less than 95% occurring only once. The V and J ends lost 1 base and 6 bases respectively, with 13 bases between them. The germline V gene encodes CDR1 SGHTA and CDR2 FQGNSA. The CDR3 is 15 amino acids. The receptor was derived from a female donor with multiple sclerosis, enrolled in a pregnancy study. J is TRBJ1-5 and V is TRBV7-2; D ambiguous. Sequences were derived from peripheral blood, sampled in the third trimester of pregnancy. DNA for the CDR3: TGTGCCAGCAGCTTAGAGAGGCGGCGGGGTCAGCCCCAGCATTTT. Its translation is CASSLERRRGQPQHF. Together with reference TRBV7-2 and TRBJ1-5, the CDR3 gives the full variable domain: GAGVSQSPSNKVTEKGKDVELRCDPISGHTALYWYRQSLGQGLEFLIYFQGNSAPDKSGLPSDRFSAERTGGSVSTLTIQRTQQEDSAVYLCASSLERRRGQPQHFGDGTRLSIL.